This T cell receptor (beta chain) was found in a study of TIL therapy for anti-PD-1-resistant metastatic lung cancer. This CDR3 region has 13 residues. The immunoSEQ assay was v3. Each library reached about 2 million read pairs, or 5-6 million at deep level. Profiled with immunoSEQ multiplex PCR; TCRdb holds only in-frame clones, not every one. The sample holds 35,000 to 55,000 clones, 79% seen once. General study results and limits: Treatment-naive, never-smoker and oncogene-addicted patients were overrepresented in this highly selected cohort.

Details on this clone: The antigen is not known.

Time point specified: pre-treatment sample, taken before nivolumab and TIL therapy. The rearrangement joins TRBV21-1 to TRBJ2-7; the tabulated D call, TRBD2, remains unverified against the DNA. TRBV21-1 is reported as a pseudogene. The sequenced sample was blood, obtained at baseline. The source of this sequence is a man aged 70-80 years with non-small cell lung cancer. In DNA form, the CDR3 reads TGTGCCAGCAGCAAAAGCGGGAGGCACGAGCAGTACTTC. This gives the protein CASSKSGRHEQYF.